The entry below describes one TCR beta chain. The germline CDR1 and CDR2 sequences are MGHRA and YSYEKL. V dropped 3 bases and J dropped 2; count of bases not matched to a gene: 17. The CDR3 contains 19 residues. Data came from immunoSEQ multiplex PCR; TCRdb stores just in-frame clones and leaves some out. The data show approximately 720,000 clones, about 92% seen once. Positive CCR7 selection of CD45RO-negative cells yielded the naive CD8 cells, and terminally differentiated effector memory CD45RA+ cells were excluded. There were only Caucasian adults among the donors, and all lived in Nashville, Tennessee. These data come from a study of shared clonotypes between healthy human individuals.

This TCR came from a man younger than 40 in good health. The rearrangement joins TRBV4-1 to TRBJ2-3; TRBD1 agrees at 7 bases. The specimen was naive CD8+ T cells sorted from blood. DNA of the CDR3: TGCGCCAGCAGCCAGGAAAGCGTGGGACAGAACATTCTCACAGATACGCAGTATTTT. Translation gives CASSQESVGQNILTDTQYF.